The rows below give T cell receptor beta chains drawn from one sample of a study of T cell responses to AZD1222 COVID-19 vaccine. The assay was immunoSEQ multiplex PCR, and TCRdb's table has in-frame clones only and misses some. The sample lists around 180,000 clones; roughly 87% were seen once. Material: peripheral blood, obtained on day 0 of AZD1222 vaccination. The origin of the receptors is an adult in good health. Each CDR3 is given without its conserved first and last residue. The D gene is left open where the match is weak. The size entry is marked missing in some rows and otherwise reads once, few, many or a size class.

d_gene	j_gene	v_gene	abundance	CDR3aa
TRBD1	TRBJ1-2	TRBV30	-	AWRRGQDNYGYT
TRBD2	TRBJ2-7	TRBV5-1	-	ASSLALAGAGYEQY
TRBD1	TRBJ2-7	TRBV7-9	-	ASSLGTGHYEQY
-	TRBJ1-6	TRBV19	-	ASSINSPLH
TRBD2	TRBJ2-7	TRBV5-1	-	ASSPPGGGYEQY
-	TRBJ1-4	TRBV28	once	ASSSPSGVAYEKLF
-	TRBJ2-2	TRBV7-9	-	ASSPQGTGELF
TRBD1	TRBJ2-2	TRBV7-3	-	ASSLRQGSTGELF
TRBD1	TRBJ1-2	TRBV28	-	ASTDRVEGYT
-	TRBJ1-5	TRBV11-2	-	ASSLDRTPNQPQH
-	TRBJ2-2	TRBV28	-	ASSLQVGAGSHTGELF
TRBD2	TRBJ2-1	TRBV30	-	AWWTSGYNEQF
TRBD2	TRBJ2-1	TRBV11-2	few	ASSQGWAGGTTYNEQF
-	TRBJ1-5	TRBV30	-	AWSVPGSNQPQH
-	TRBJ2-2	TRBV7-3	once	ASSPDLSHVNTGELF
TRBD2	TRBJ2-2	TRBV19	-	ASRSHPSGAGELF
-	TRBJ2-3	TRBV18	-	ASSPPGVSDTQY
TRBD1	TRBJ1-4	TRBV5-8	-	ASSPLGQGDEKLF
-	TRBJ1-1	TRBV18	-	ASSPLSYTEAF
TRBD2	TRBJ2-7	TRBV15	-	ATSSKAGGPFYEQY
-	TRBJ1-1	TRBV7-9	-	ASSLVVNTEAF
TRBD1	TRBJ1-2	TRBV19	-	ASALGQGGANYGYT